This T cell receptor (beta chain) was observed in a study of Graves' ophthalmopathy and Graves' hyperthyroidism. Isolation of PBMCs was performed using about 9.9 ml of fresh peripheral blood. The authors amplified TCR beta CDR3 regions from RNA transcripts. In the first round, RT-PCR was carried out with HTBI primers, and a multiplex PCR formed the second round. TCRdb reprocessed the multiplex PCR reads with MiXCR, giving one entry per CDR3 protein. The sample yields about 640,000 distinct CDR3 sequences, 35% to 50% seen once. This CDR3 is 14 amino acids long. V dropped 5 bases and J dropped 4; count of bases not matched to a gene: 7. This clonotype appeared many times.

Sample: peripheral blood. This chain connects TRBV12-3 or TRBV12-4 to TRBJ1-2, with 7 positions matching TRBD1. This receptor was identified in an adult man with Graves' ophthalmopathy. CDR3 bases: TGTGCCAGCAGTCTTGACAGGGAGGTCTATGGCTACACCTTC. Its translation: CASSLDREVYGYTF.